This TCR beta chain came from a study of T-cell reconstitution after alpha-beta-depleted transplantation in children. Library preparation (for TCRbeta) was performed with unique molecular identifiers. Using its own MiXCR run on the PCR reads, TCRdb lists one record per CDR3 protein. This sample has over 100,000 distinct CDR3 sequences, with about 9.3% found just once. This clonotype was seen repeatedly, ten times or more. Its target is not known. The length of the CDR3 is 15 residues. The V gene's germline CDR1 is SGHDT and CDR2 YYEEEE. Trimming took 2 bases from V and 0 from J, leaving 6 bases between them. Study outcomes and limitations: Approximately two months post-transplant, alpha-beta T cells reportedly originated from several hundred expanded graft clones. The high TCRbeta diversity at day 60 in some patients came from surviving recipient T cells and thymic progenitors.

The V call is TRBV5-6, the J call TRBJ2-6; D is uncertain. The input for sequencing was PBMCs, taken before TCRalphabeta/CD19-depleted stem cell transplant. The clonotype was recovered from a boy younger than 10 with acute lymphoblastic leukemia, due to receive a stem cell transplant. CDR3 protein: CASSFFVSGANVLTF. The DNA for the CDR3 is TGTGCCAGCAGCTTTTTTGTCTCTGGGGCCAACGTCCTGACTTTC.